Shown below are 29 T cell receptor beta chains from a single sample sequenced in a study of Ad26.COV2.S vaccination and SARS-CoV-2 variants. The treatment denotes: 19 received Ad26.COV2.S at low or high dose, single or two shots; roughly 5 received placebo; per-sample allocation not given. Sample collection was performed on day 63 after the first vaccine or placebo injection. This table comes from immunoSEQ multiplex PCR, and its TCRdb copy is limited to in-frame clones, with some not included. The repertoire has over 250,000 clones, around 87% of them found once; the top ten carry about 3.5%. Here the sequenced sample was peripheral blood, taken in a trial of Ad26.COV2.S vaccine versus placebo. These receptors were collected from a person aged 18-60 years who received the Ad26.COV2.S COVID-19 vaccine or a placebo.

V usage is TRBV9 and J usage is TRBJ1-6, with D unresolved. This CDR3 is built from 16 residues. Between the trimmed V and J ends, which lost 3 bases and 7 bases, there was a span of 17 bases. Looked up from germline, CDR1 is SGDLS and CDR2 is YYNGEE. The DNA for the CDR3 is TGTGCCAGCAGCGAGAACCGGGCCTCGGGAAATTCACCCCTCCACTTT. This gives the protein CASSENRASGNSPLHF.

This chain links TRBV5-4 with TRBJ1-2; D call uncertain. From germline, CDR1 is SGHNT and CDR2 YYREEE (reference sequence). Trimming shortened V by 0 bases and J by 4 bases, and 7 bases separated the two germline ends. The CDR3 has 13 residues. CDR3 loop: CASSLDGIYGYTF. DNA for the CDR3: TGTGCCAGCAGCTTGGACGGGATCTATGGCTACACCTTC.

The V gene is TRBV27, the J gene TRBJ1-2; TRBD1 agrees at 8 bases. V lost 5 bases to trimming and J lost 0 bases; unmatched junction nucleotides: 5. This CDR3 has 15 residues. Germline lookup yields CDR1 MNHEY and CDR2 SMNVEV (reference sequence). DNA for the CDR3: TGTGCCAGCAGTCCGGACAGGGTGGCTAACTATGGCTACACCTTC. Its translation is CASSPDRVANYGYTF.

For the CDR3, the DNA is TGTGCCAGTAGTCAGTCGGGCAGGGGACGACAGCCCCAGCATTTT. Translating gives CASSQSGRGRQPQHF. The chain carries TRBV19 and TRBJ1-5; D is possibly TRBD1 (6 bases). This CDR3 region has 15 residues. CDR1 is LNHDA and CDR2 is SQIVND in the germline V gene (reference sequence). Trimming stripped 5 bases from V and 7 bases from J, with 18 bases between.

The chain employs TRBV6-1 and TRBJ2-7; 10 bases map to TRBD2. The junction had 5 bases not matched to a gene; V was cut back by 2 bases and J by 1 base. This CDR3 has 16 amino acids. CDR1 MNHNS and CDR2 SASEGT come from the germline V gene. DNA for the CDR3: TGTGCCAGCAGTGAAAGCGGGACTAGCGCTTCCTACGAGCAGTACTTC. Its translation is CASSESGTSASYEQYF.

The CDR3 reads CASRADRGHTEAFF. DNA of the CDR3: TGTGCCAGTAGAGCGGACAGGGGGCATACTGAAGCTTTCTTT. The rearrangement links TRBV19 to TRBJ1-1, with 11 nucleotides matching TRBD1. CDR1 is LNHDA, CDR2 SQIVND, per germline (reference sequence). CDR3 length: 14 residues. V was clipped by 6 bases and J by 5 bases; unmatched bases: 5.

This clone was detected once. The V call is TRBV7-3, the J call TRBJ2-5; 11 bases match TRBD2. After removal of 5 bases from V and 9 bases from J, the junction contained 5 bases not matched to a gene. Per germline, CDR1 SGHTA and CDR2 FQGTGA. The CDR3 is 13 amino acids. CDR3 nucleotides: TGTGCCAGCAGCGAGACTAGCGGGGAGGCCCAGTACTTC. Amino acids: CASSETSGEAQYF.

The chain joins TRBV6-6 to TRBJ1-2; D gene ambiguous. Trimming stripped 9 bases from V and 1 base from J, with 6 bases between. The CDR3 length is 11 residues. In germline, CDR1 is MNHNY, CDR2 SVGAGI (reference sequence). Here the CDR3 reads CASRFNYGYTF. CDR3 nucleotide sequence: TGTGCCAGTAGATTTAACTATGGCTACACCTTC.

CDR3 residues: CASSRTIKGELFF. The CDR3 DNA reads TGTGCCAGTAGTAGAACTATCAAAGGGGAGCTGTTTTTT. This rearrangement joins TRBV19 to TRBJ2-2; D not resolved. V lost 4 bases to trimming and J lost 8 bases, with 11 bases between them. CDR1 LNHDA and CDR2 SQIVND come from the germline V gene (reference sequence). CDR3 length: 13 residues.

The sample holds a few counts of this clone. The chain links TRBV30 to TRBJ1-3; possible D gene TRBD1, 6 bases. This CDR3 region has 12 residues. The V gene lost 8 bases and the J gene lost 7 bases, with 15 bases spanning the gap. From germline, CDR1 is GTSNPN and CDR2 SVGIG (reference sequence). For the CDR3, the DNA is TGTGCCGTAGACGGGACAATCAACACCATATATTTT. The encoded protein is CAVDGTINTIYF.

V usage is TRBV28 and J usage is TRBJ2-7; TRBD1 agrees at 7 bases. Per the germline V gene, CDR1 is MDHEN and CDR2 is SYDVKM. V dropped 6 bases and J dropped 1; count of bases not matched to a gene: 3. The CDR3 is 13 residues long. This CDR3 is CASSRGQSYEQYF. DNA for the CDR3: TGTGCCAGCAGCCGGGGACAGTCCTACGAGCAGTACTTC. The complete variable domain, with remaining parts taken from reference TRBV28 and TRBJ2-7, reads DVKVTQSSRYLVKRTGEKVFLECVQDMDHENMFWYRQDPGLGLRLIYFSYDVKMKEKGDIPEGYSVSREKKERFSLILESASTNQTSMYLCASSRGQSYEQYFGPGTRLTVT.

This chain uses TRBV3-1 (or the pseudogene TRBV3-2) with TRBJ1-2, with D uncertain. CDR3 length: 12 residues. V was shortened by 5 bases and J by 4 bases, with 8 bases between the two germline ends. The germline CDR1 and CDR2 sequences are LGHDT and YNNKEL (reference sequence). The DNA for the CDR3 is TGTGCCAGCAGCGAGGGAACCTATGGCTACACCTTC. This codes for CASSEGTYGYTF.

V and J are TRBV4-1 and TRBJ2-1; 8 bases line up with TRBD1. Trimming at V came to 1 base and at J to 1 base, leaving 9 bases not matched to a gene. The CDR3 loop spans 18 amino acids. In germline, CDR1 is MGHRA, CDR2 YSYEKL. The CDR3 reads CASSQAPWQGASYNEQFF. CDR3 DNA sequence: TGCGCCAGCAGCCAAGCCCCCTGGCAGGGGGCTTCCTACAATGAGCAGTTCTTC.

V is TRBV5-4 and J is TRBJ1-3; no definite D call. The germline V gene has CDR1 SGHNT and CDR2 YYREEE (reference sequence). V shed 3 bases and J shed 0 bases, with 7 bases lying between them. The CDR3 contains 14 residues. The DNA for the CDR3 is TGTGCCAGCAGCTACCACCCCTCTGGAAACACCATATATTTT. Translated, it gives CASSYHPSGNTIYF.

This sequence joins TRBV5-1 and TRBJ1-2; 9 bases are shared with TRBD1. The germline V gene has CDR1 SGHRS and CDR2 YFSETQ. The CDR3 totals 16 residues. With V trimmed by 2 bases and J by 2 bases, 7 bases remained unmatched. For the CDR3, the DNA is TGCGCCAGCAGCTTCAGTCCCGGGACAGGGAACTATGGCTACACCTTC. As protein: CASSFSPGTGNYGYTF.

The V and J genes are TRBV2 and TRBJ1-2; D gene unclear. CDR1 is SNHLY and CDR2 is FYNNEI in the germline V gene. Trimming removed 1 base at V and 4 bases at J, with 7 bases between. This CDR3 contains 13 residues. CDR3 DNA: TGTGCCAGCAGTGAAGGGCAGTCCTATGGCTACACCTTC. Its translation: CASSEGQSYGYTF.

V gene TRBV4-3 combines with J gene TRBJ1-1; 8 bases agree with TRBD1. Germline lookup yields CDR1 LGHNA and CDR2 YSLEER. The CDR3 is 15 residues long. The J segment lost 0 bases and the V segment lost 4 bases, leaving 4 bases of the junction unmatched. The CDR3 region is CASSPMTGVNTEAFF. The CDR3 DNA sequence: TGCGCCAGCAGCCCCATGACAGGGGTGAACACTGAAGCTTTCTTT.

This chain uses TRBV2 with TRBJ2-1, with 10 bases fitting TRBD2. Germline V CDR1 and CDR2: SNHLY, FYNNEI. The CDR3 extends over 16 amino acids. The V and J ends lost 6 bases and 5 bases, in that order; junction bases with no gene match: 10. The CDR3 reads CASRRTSGYINNEQFF. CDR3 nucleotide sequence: TGTGCCAGCAGGAGGACTAGCGGTTATATCAACAATGAGCAGTTCTTC.

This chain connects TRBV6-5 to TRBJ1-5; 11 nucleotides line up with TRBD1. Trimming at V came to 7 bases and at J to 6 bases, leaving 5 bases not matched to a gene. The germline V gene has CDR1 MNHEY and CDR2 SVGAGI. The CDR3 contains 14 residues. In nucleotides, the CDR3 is TGTGCCAGCACTGGGACAGGGGGTTTTCAGCCCCAGCATTTT. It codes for CASTGTGGFQPQHF.

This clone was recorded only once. Written as DNA, the CDR3 is TGTGCCAGCAGTTACAGGGGACAGGGGTACGAGCAGTACTTC. This translates into CASSYRGQGYEQYF. This sequence joins TRBV6-5 and TRBJ2-7, with 10 bases identical to TRBD1. Unmatched junction bases numbered 2, after V lost 2 bases and J lost 4 bases. The length of the CDR3 is 14 residues. Germline assignment: CDR1 MNHEY and CDR2 SVGAGI.

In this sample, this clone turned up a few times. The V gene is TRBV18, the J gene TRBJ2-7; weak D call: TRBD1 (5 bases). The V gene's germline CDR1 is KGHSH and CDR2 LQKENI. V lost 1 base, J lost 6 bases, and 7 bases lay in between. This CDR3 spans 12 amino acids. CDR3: CASSPLQGEQYF. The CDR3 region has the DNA TGTGCCAGCTCACCACTCCAGGGCGAGCAGTACTTC.

The CDR3 spells CASSVRDTQYF. The CDR3 DNA reads as TGTGCCAGCAGTGTACGAGATACGCAGTATTTT. The chain links TRBV2 to TRBJ2-3; no firm D call. Per the germline V gene, CDR1 is SNHLY and CDR2 is FYNNEI. The CDR3 spans 11 residues. Deletions cut 4 bases from V and 5 bases from J, with 4 bases between.

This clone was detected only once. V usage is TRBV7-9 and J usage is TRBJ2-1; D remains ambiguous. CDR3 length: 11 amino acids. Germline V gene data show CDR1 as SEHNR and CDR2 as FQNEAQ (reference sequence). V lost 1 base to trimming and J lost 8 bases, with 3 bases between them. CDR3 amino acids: CASSLVDEQFF. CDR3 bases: TGTGCCAGCAGCTTAGTGGATGAGCAGTTCTTC.

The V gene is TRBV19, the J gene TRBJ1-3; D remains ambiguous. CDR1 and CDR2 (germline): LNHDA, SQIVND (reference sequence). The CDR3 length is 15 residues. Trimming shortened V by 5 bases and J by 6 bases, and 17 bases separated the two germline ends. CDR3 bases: TGTGCCAGTAGTCGGGCCCTGAGTTCGGAAAACACCATATATTTT. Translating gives CASSRALSSENTIYF. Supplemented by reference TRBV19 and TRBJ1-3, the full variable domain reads DGGITQSPKYLFRKEGQNVTLSCEQNLNHDAMYWYRQDPGQGLRLIYYSQIVNDFQKGDIAEGYSVSREKKESFPLTVTSAQKNPTAFYLCASSRALSSENTIYFGEGSWLTVV.

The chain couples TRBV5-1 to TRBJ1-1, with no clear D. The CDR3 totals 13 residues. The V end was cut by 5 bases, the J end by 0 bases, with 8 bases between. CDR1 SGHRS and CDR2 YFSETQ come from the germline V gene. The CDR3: CASRTAMNTEAFF. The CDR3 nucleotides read TGCGCCAGCAGAACAGCTATGAACACTGAAGCTTTCTTT.

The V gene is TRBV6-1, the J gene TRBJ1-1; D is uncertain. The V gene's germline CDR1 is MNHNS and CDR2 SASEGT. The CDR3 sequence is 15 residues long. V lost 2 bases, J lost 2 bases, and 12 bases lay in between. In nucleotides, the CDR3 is TGTGCCAGCAGTGAATCCCTAGGATTTAACACTGAAGCTTTCTTT. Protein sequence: CASSESLGFNTEAFF.

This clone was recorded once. The CDR3 sequence is CSASRGGGYTF. In nucleotides, the CDR3 is TGCAGTGCTAGCAGGGGAGGCGGCTACACCTTC. The rearrangement uses TRBV20-1 and TRBJ1-2; a weak D match, TRBD1 (6 bases). Germline V gives CDR1 DFQATT, CDR2 SNEGSKA (reference sequence). The CDR3 sequence is 11 residues long. Between the trimmed V and J ends, which lost 3 bases and 8 bases, there was a span of 10 bases.

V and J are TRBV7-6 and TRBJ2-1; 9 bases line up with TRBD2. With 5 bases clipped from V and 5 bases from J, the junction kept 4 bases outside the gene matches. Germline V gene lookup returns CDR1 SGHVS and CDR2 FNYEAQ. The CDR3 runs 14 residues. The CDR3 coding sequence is TGTGCCAGCAGCGTCCCTAGCGGGAACAATGAGCAGTTCTTC. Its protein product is CASSVPSGNNEQFF. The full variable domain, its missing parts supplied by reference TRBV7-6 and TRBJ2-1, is GAGVSQSPRYKVTKRGQDVALRCDPISGHVSLYWYRQALGQGPEFLTYFNYEAQQDKSGLPNDRFSAERPEGSISTLTIQRTEQRDSAMYRCASSVPSGNNEQFFGPGTRLTVL.

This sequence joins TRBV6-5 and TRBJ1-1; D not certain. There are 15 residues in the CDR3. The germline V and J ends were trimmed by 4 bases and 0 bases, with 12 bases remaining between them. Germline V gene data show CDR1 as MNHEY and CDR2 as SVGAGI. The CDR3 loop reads CASSLGLGMNTEAFF. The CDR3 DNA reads TGTGCCAGCAGTTTGGGGTTGGGAATGAACACTGAAGCTTTCTTT.